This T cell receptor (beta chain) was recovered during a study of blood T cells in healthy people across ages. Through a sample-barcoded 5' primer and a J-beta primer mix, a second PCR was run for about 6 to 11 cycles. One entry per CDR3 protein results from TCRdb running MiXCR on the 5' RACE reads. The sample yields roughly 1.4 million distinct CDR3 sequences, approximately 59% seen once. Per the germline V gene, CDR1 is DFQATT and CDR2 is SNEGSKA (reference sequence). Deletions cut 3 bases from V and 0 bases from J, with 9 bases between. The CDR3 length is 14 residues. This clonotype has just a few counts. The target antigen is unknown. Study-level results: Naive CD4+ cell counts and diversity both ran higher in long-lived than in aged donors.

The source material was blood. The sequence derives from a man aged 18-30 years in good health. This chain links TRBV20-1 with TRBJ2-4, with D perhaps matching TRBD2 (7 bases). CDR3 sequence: CSASGGLAKNIQYF. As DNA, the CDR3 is TGCAGTGCTAGCGGGGGGCTAGCCAAAAACATTCAGTACTTC.